The 14 T cell receptor beta chains below were found in one sample sequenced in a study of lymphopenia after photon versus proton radiotherapy. The protocol was immunoSEQ multiplex PCR, while the TCRdb copy is restricted to in-frame clones and leaves out a portion. Altogether tens of thousands of clones are present, 80% to 90% being singletons, with the ten largest covering under 1.5%. Sequencing used peripheral blood, obtained from a patient treated with proton-based radiotherapy. The receptors were gathered from a man aged 55 to 70 with pancreatic cancer.

V gene TRBV7-2 combines with J gene TRBJ2-7, with unresolved D. Germline V CDR1 and CDR2: SGHTA, FQGNSA. V dropped 1 base and J dropped 6 bases, with 7 bases sitting between them. CDR3 size: 12 residues. The CDR3 spells CASSLVGLEQYF. The CDR3 nucleotides are TGTGCCAGCAGCTTAGTGGGTCTCGAGCAGTACTTC.

The CDR3 spells CASSSTPLQNLNTEAFF. DNA of the CDR3: TGTGCCAGCAGCTCTACTCCACTCCAAAACCTGAACACTGAAGCTTTCTTT. The chain links TRBV7-8 to TRBJ1-1, with D uncertain. The CDR3 runs to 17 residues. Trimming took off 4 bases at V and 0 bases at J, with 18 bases between the two ends. Germline V lookup: CDR1 SGHVS, CDR2 FQNEAQ.

V usage is TRBV7-9 and J usage is TRBJ2-2; D gene uncertain. V was trimmed by 0 bases and J by 3 bases, leaving 17 bases between them. CDR1 and CDR2 (germline): SEHNR, FQNEAQ (reference sequence). The CDR3 covers 18 residues. This CDR3 reads CASSLAPFGGKDTGELFF. As DNA, the CDR3 is TGTGCCAGCAGCTTAGCCCCCTTCGGTGGGAAGGACACCGGGGAGCTGTTTTTT.

V is TRBV19 and J is TRBJ2-6, with D perhaps matching TRBD1 (5 bases). The V end lost 3 bases, the J end lost 0 bases, and 6 bases lay between the germline ends. The length of the CDR3 is 15 residues. CDR1 is LNHDA and CDR2 is SQIVND in the germline V gene (reference sequence). CDR3 residues: CASSIDSSGANVLTF. CDR3 nucleotide sequence: TGTGCCAGTAGTATCGACAGCTCTGGGGCCAACGTCCTGACTTTC.

V and J are TRBV6-4 and TRBJ2-2; D gene ambiguous. V gave up 3 bases and J gave up 3 bases, with 8 bases separating them. The CDR3 has 14 amino acids. CDR1 is MRHNA, CDR2 SNTAGT, per germline. CDR3 in DNA: TGTGCCAGCAGTGATCGGCCTTACACCGGGGAGCTGTTTTTT. Translation gives CASSDRPYTGELFF.

V is TRBV7-2 and J is TRBJ2-1; D ambiguous. This CDR3 spans 13 amino acids. Trimming left V 1 base short and J 9 bases short, with 10 bases between. CDR1 and CDR2 (germline): SGHTA, FQGNSA. CDR3 amino acids: CASSLDGTSEQFF. CDR3 sequence (DNA): TGTGCCAGCAGCTTAGATGGTACATCTGAGCAGTTCTTC. Full variable domain (remainder filled in from reference TRBV7-2 and TRBJ2-1): GAGVSQSPSNKVTEKGKDVELRCDPISGHTALYWYRQSLGQGLEFLIYFQGNSAPDKSGLPSDRFSAERTGGSVSTLTIQRTQQEDSAVYLCASSLDGTSEQFFGPGTRLTVL.

The chain uses TRBV30 and TRBJ2-7; D possibly corresponds to TRBD1 (5 bases). V was shortened by 7 bases and J by 0 bases, with 10 bases between the two germline ends. Germline-derived CDR1 and CDR2 are GTSNPN and SVGIG (reference sequence). The CDR3 spans 12 residues. The CDR3 DNA sequence: TGTGCCTTTTCTAGGGGCTCCTACGAGCAGTACTTC. It codes for CAFSRGSYEQYF.

This chain joins TRBV7-9 and TRBJ2-7; D gene ambiguous. The CDR3 loop spans 12 amino acids. Germline V CDR1 and CDR2: SEHNR, FQNEAQ (reference sequence). The germline V and J ends were trimmed by 5 bases and 3 bases, with 8 bases remaining between them. CDR3 amino acids: CASSRDHYEQYF. The CDR3 DNA sequence: TGTGCCAGCAGCAGAGACCACTACGAGCAGTACTTC.

The chain recombines TRBV7-3 with TRBJ2-3; the match to TRBD2 covers 10 bases. The germline gives CDR1 SGHTA, CDR2 FQGTGA. CDR3 length: 15 residues. Trimming removed 5 bases from V and 6 bases from J; junction bases left unmatched: 8. DNA of the CDR3: TGTGCCAGCAGCATCACTAGCGGGAAGTCGGATACGCAGTATTTT. Translation gives CASSITSGKSDTQYF.

CDR3 coding DNA: TGTGCCAGCCACTCCCCAACAGGGGGGTCCTACGAGCAGTACTTC. It specifies CASHSPTGGSYEQYF. The chain has TRBV28 and TRBJ2-7; 8 nucleotides match TRBD1. Trimming cost V 8 bases and J 1 base; bases outside gene matches: 10. From germline, CDR1 is MDHEN and CDR2 SYDVKM. The CDR3 extends over 15 amino acids.

The V gene is TRBV18, the J gene TRBJ2-3, with a tentative D call TRBD2 (6 bases). The germline CDR1 and CDR2 sequences are KGHSH and LQKENI. The CDR3 runs to 15 residues. V was pared by 1 base and J by 0 bases, with 8 bases between. As DNA, the CDR3 is TGTGCCAGCTCACCACTAGCGGTGAGCACAGATACGCAGTATTTT. Its translation: CASSPLAVSTDTQYF. Full variable domain (remainder filled in from reference TRBV18 and TRBJ2-3): NAGVMQNPRHLVRRRGQEARLRCSPMKGHSHVYWYRQLPEEGLKFMVYLQKENIIDESGMPKERFSAEFPKEGPSILRIQQVVRGDSAAYFCASSPLAVSTDTQYFGPGTRLTVL.

The chain recombines TRBV14 with TRBJ2-3; the D is unclear. Trimming removed 4 bases from V and 3 bases from J, with 8 bases in between. The CDR3 has 13 amino acids. CDR1 and CDR2 from the germline V gene are SGHDN and FVKESK. In nucleotides, the CDR3 is TGTGCCAGCAGCCCCTGGGGTACAGATACGCAGTATTTT. Translation: CASSPWGTDTQYF.

V and J are TRBV5-1 and TRBJ2-1; a possible D gene is TRBD2 (5 bases). V lost 3 bases to trimming and J lost 5 bases, with 18 bases between them. The V gene's germline CDR1 is SGHRS and CDR2 YFSETQ. This CDR3 spans 16 amino acids. The DNA for the CDR3 is TGCGCCAGCAGCTCCATACTGGTCGGAGGCCACAATGAGCAGTTCTTC. Protein sequence: CASSSILVGGHNEQFF.

V is TRBV4-1 and J is TRBJ2-7, with 10 bases that match TRBD2. This CDR3 comprises 16 residues. Per germline, CDR1 MGHRA and CDR2 YSYEKL. Trimming at V came to 4 bases and at J to 0 bases, leaving 6 bases not matched to a gene. The CDR3, as DNA: TGCGCCAGCAGCCTTCTCCTAGCGGGAGCCTCCTACGAGCAGTACTTC. This encodes CASSLLLAGASYEQYF.